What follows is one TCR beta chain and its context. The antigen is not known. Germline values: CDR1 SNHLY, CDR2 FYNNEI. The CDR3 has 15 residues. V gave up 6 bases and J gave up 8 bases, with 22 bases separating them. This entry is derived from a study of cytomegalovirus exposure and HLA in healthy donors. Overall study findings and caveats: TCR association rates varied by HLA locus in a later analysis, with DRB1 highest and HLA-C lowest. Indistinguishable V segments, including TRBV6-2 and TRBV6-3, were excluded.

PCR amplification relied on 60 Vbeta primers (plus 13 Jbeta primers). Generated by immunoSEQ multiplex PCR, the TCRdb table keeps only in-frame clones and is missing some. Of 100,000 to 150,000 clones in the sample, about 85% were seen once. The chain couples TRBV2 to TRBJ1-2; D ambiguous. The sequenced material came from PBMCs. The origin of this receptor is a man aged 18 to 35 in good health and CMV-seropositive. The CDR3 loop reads CASSLTQFRRRGYTF. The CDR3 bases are TGTGCCAGCAGCCTAACCCAGTTCAGGCGGAGGGGCTACACCTTC.